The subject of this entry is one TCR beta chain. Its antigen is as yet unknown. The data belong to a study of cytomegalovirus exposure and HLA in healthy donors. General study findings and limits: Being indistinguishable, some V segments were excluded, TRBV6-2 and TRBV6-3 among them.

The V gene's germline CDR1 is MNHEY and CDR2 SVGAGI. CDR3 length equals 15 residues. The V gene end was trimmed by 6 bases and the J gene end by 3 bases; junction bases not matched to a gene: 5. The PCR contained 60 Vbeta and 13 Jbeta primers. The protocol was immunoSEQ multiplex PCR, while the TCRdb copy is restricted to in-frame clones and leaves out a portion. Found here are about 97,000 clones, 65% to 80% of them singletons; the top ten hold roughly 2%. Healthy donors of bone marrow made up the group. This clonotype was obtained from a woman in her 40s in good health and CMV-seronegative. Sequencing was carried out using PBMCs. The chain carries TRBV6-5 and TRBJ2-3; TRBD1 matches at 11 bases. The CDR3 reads CASSPGTGGTDTQYF. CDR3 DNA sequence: TGTGCCAGCAGCCCCGGGACAGGGGGTACAGATACGCAGTATTTT.